The rows below give T cell receptor beta chains drawn from one sample of a study of PD-L1 blockade in urothelial cancer. Some clones are missing from TCRdb's copy, which holds only in-frame ones; the method was immunoSEQ multiplex PCR. The sample contains roughly 120,000 clones, approximately 90% of which appear only once. This sample comprised PBMCs, obtained around atezolizumab (anti-PD-L1) treatment. These TCRs come from a man aged 55-75 years with urothelial cancer. The CDR3 runs from the conserved cysteine through the conserved F or W. Fields, in order: clone size, V gene, D gene, J gene, CDR3 protein, CDR3 DNA. A D gene is named only where the DNA matches it firmly. Not all rows give a size; the values are once, few, many and, for expanded clones, a class.

once	TRBV9	TRBD2	TRBJ2-3	CASSPRLAGGTDTQYF	TGTGCCAGCAGCCCCCGGCTAGCGGGGGGCACAGATACGCAGTATTTT
.	TRBV4-1	.	TRBJ2-3	CASSLMGGLTDTQYF	TGCGCCAGCAGCCTTATGGGAGGTCTCACAGATACGCAGTATTTT
few	TRBV5-6	TRBD2	TRBJ2-7	CASSLGLVAGVEQYF	TGTGCCAGCAGCTTGGGGTTGGTAGCGGGAGTCGAGCAGTACTTC
.	TRBV6-1	.	TRBJ1-5	CASSKAGILNQPQHF	TGTGCCAGCAGCAAGGCCGGGATTCTCAATCAGCCCCAGCATTTT
.	TRBV28	.	TRBJ1-1	CASSLPGQNTEAFF	TGTGCCAGCAGTCTACCGGGACAGAACACTGAAGCTTTCTTT
.	TRBV19	.	TRBJ1-1	CASRDIFGITEAFF	TGTGCCAGTCGGGACATCTTCGGGATAACTGAAGCTTTCTTT
.	TRBV7-9	.	TRBJ2-1	CASTQTGKEQFF	TGTGCCAGCACCCAGACGGGGAAGGAGCAGTTCTTC
.	TRBV5-1	TRBD1	TRBJ1-6	CASSDTGGSNSPLHF	TGCGCCAGCAGCGACACAGGGGGCTCTAATTCACCCCTCCACTTT
.	TRBV6-1	TRBD1	TRBJ2-1	CASRSVTGGHEQFF	TGTGCCAGCAGGTCAGTGACAGGGGGGCATGAGCAGTTCTTC
.	TRBV5-8	TRBD1	TRBJ1-2	CASSLYRGGDYGYTF	TGTGCCAGCAGCCTCTACAGGGGAGGAGACTATGGCTACACCTTC
.	TRBV6-5	TRBD2	TRBJ2-4	CASTSGTEKNIQYF	TGTGCCAGCACTAGCGGGACAGAGAAAAACATTCAGTACTTC
.	TRBV5-1	.	TRBJ2-5	CASSLSGQQETQYF	TGCGCCAGCAGCTTATCAGGACAGCAAGAGACCCAGTACTTC
.	TRBV27	.	TRBJ2-5	CASSPLDSQETQYF	TGTGCCAGCAGCCCTCTAGACTCACAAGAGACCCAGTACTTC
.	TRBV27	TRBD1	TRBJ2-3	CASSFGTGPSTDTQYF	TGTGCCAGCAGTTTCGGGACAGGGCCCAGCACAGATACGCAGTATTTT
.	TRBV14	.	TRBJ2-1	CASSQPVHSLNEQFF	TGTGCCAGCAGCCAACCGGTCCATTCCCTCAATGAGCAGTTCTTC
.	TRBV27	.	TRBJ1-5	CASSLSGVGNQPQHF	TGTGCCAGCAGTTTATCAGGGGTCGGCAATCAGCCCCAGCATTTT
.	TRBV12-5	.	TRBJ1-5	CASGLRGLFWPQHF	TGTGCTAGTGGTTTGAGGGGACTCTTCTGGCCCCAGCATTTT
.	TRBV19	TRBD1	TRBJ2-2	CASDPGTGGFIGELFF	TGTGCCAGCGACCCCGGGACAGGGGGCTTTATCGGGGAGCTGTTTTTT
.	TRBV5-1	.	TRBJ2-1	CASSLESLQFF	TGCGCCAGCAGCTTGGAGAGCCTGCAGTTCTTC
.	TRBV7-3	TRBD2	TRBJ2-1	CASSLTLAAGGPPNEQFF	TGTGCCAGCAGCTTAACGCTGGCGGCGGGAGGGCCACCCAATGAGCAGTTCTTC
once	TRBV19	TRBD1	TRBJ1-3	CASSPDRANTIYF	TGTGCCAGTAGCCCCGACAGGGCAAACACCATATATTTT
.	TRBV10-3	TRBD2	TRBJ2-1	CAISEPGLAGGLSYNEQFF	TGTGCCATCAGTGAGCCGGGACTAGCGGGAGGACTCTCCTACAATGAGCAGTTCTTC
.	TRBV6-5	.	TRBJ2-1	CASSPPGVGAEQFF	TGTGCCAGCAGTCCTCCGGGTGTTGGAGCGGAGCAGTTCTTC
.	TRBV30	.	TRBJ2-1	CAWSVSSVRGEQFF	TGTGCCTGGAGTGTATCCAGCGTGCGTGGTGAGCAGTTCTTC
.	TRBV18	TRBD1	TRBJ1-6	CASSPGTDNSPLHF	TGTGCCAGCTCACCCGGGACAGATAATTCACCCCTCCACTTT
.	TRBV6-4	TRBD1	TRBJ1-2	CASSEGTEGYGYTF	TGTGCCAGCAGTGAGGGGACAGAGGGCTATGGCTACACCTTC
.	TRBV5-1	TRBD2	TRBJ2-5	CASSLDPGGETQYF	TGCGCCAGCAGCTTGGATCCGGGAGGGGAGACCCAGTACTTC
.	TRBV10-1	.	TRBJ1-1	CASSESKELMNTEAFF	TGCGCCAGCAGTGAGTCGAAGGAGCTAATGAACACTGAAGCTTTCTTT
.	TRBV18	TRBD2	TRBJ2-5	CASSKGAGGQETQYF	TGTGCCAGCTCCAAGGGAGCGGGAGGCCAAGAGACCCAGTACTTC
.	TRBV6-1	TRBD1	TRBJ1-1	CASSGRGTGDTEAFF	TGTGCCAGCAGTGGGCGCGGGACAGGGGACACTGAAGCTTTCTTT
.	TRBV30	TRBD1	TRBJ1-4	CAWSVPGTGGPATNEKLFF	TGTGCCTGGAGTGTACCCGGGACAGGGGGCCCTGCAACTAATGAAAAACTGTTTTTT
.	TRBV19	TRBD2	TRBJ2-5	CASTSGRRQETQYF	TGTGCCAGTACCAGCGGGAGGAGGCAAGAGACCCAGTACTTC
few	TRBV19	.	TRBJ2-5	CASSIQGMETQYF	TGTGCCAGTAGTATTCAGGGTATGGAGACCCAGTACTTC
.	TRBV27	.	TRBJ1-5	CASRRDTEDPQHF	TGTGCCAGCAGAAGGGACACCGAAGACCCCCAGCATTTT
.	TRBV5-1	.	TRBJ1-2	CASSLSGEQHGYTF	TGCGCCAGCAGCTTGTCGGGGGAGCAGCATGGCTACACCTTC
.	TRBV5-1	.	TRBJ2-7	CASSLALGTDGEQYF	TGCGCCAGCAGCTTGGCCTTGGGGACTGATGGCGAGCAGTACTTC
.	TRBV10-3	.	TRBJ1-1	CAIKAGALATEAFF	TGTGCCATCAAGGCGGGGGCGTTGGCCACTGAAGCTTTCTTT
.	TRBV6-6	.	TRBJ2-4	CASSYFQGSLKNIQYF	TGTGCCAGCAGTTACTTTCAGGGCTCCCTTAAAAACATTCAGTACTTC
.	TRBV9	TRBD2	TRBJ2-1	CASSEQAGASNEQFF	TGTGCCAGCAGCGAACAGGCGGGAGCTAGCAATGAGCAGTTCTTC
.	TRBV5-6	TRBD2	TRBJ2-7	CASSFSAGGYEQYF	TGTGCCAGCAGCTTTTCGGCGGGAGGCTACGAGCAGTACTTC
.	TRBV4-1	TRBD1	TRBJ2-2	CASRGNPGQGAVGELFF	TGCGCCAGCAGAGGAAATCCGGGACAGGGGGCGGTCGGGGAGCTGTTTTTT
.	TRBV9	.	TRBJ2-2	CASSFRISGSGELFF	TGTGCCAGCAGTTTTCGGATCAGCGGTAGCGGGGAGCTGTTTTTT
.	TRBV5-1	TRBD1	TRBJ2-7	CASSIGQAVSEQYF	TGCGCCAGCAGCATAGGACAGGCCGTTAGCGAGCAGTACTTC
.	TRBV5-1	TRBD2	TRBJ2-3	CASTLRPGLAGGSDTQYF	TGCGCCAGCACCTTGAGGCCGGGACTAGCGGGAGGGAGCGATACGCAGTATTTT
.	TRBV18	TRBD1	TRBJ2-2	CASSPRTGGNTGELFF	TGTGCCAGCTCACCGAGGACAGGGGGCAACACCGGGGAGCTGTTTTTT
.	TRBV12-5	.	TRBJ1-5	CASGLIPGGNQPQHF	TGTGCTAGTGGTTTGATCCCAGGGGGCAATCAGCCCCAGCATTTT